The text below deals with one T cell receptor beta chain. Its antigen is still unknown. A marrow graft followed busulfan-fludarabine conditioning, with cyclophosphamide on days +3 and +4. This entry comes from a study of T cells after posttransplantation cyclophosphamide. Whole-study results and caveats: Recipient CMV seropositivity and CMV reactivation strongly tracked TRB clonality. Tissue-infiltrating T cells from skin or gut overlapped little with blood T cells.

The CDR3 loop spans 14 amino acids. Looked up from germline, CDR1 is GTSNPN and CDR2 is SVGIG (reference sequence). Trimming removed 5 bases at V and 3 bases at J, with 13 bases between. Method: immunoSEQ multiplex PCR; TCRdb's copy keeps in-frame clones and lacks some. The data contain roughly 4,700 clones, approximately 80% of them singletons. The sequence came from a male patient aged 35-50 years who received an allogeneic stem cell transplant from a related donor, was CMV-positive, and had acute and chronic GVHD. A share of the T cells may be of graft donor origin. This chain connects TRBV30 to TRBJ1-4; D possibly corresponds to TRBD1 (5 bases). The specimen comprised PBMCs, sampled after allogeneic stem cell transplant with posttransplant cyclophosphamide. In nucleotides, the CDR3 is TGTGCCTGGGGGGCCGGGGGGGCTAATGAAAAACTGTTTTTT. Translating it yields CAWGAGGANEKLFF.